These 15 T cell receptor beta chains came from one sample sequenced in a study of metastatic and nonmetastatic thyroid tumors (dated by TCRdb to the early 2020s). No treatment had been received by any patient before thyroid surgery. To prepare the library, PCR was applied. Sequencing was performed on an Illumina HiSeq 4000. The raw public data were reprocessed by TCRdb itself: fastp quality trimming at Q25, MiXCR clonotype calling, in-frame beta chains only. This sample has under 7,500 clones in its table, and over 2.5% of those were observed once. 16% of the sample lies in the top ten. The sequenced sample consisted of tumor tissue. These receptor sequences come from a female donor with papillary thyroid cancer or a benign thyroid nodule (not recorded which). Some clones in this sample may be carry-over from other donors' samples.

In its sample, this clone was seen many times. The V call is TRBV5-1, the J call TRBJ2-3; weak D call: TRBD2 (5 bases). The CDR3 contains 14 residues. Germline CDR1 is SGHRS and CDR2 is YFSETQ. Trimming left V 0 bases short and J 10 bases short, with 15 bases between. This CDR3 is CASSLAAGLTAQYF. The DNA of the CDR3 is TGCGCCAGCAGCTTGGCCGCGGGTCTTACGGCGCAGTATTTT.

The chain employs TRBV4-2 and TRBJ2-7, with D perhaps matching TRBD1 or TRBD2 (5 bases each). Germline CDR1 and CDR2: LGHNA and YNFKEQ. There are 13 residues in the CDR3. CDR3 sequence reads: CGCSQEGTSEQYF. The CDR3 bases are TGTGGGTGCAGCCAAGAAGGGACGTCCGAGCAGTACTTC.

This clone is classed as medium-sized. In DNA, the CDR3 is TGTGCCAGCAGACCCCGGGATGGGGGAGACACCATATATTTT. This encodes CASRPRDGGDTIYF. The gene calls are TRBV6-1 and TRBJ1-3; perhaps TRBD1 as D (5 bases). Trimming cost V 6 bases and J 8 bases, with 17 bases left between them. This CDR3 is 14 amino acids long. CDR1 is MNHNS, CDR2 SASEGT, per germline.

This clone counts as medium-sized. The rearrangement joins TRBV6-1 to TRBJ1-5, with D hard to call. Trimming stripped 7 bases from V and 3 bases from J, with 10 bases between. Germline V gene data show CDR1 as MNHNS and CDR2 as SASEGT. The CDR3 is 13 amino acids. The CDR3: CASNSGYNQPQHF. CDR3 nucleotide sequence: TGTGCCAGCAACTCCGGTTACAATCAGCCCCAGCATTTT.

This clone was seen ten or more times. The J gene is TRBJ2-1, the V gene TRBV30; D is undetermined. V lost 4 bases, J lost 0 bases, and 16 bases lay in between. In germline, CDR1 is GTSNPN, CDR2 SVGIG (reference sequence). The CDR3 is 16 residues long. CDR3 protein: CAWTMRGRYSYNEQFF. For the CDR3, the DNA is TGTGCCTGGACCATGAGAGGACGCTACTCCTACAATGAGCAGTTCTTC.

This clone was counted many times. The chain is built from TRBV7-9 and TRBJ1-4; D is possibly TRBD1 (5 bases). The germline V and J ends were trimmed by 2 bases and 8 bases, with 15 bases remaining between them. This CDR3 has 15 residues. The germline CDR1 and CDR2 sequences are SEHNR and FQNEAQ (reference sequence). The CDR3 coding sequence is TGTGCCAGCAGCTTAAAGTCGGGGCTGGACGAAAAACTGTTTTTT. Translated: CASSLKSGLDEKLFF.

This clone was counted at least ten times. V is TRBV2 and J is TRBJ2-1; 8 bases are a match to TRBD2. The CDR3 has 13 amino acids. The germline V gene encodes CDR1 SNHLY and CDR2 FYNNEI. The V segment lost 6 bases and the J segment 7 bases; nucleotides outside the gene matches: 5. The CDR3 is CASRFGRGNEQFF. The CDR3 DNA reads TGTGCCAGCAGATTCGGGAGGGGGAATGAGCAGTTCTTC. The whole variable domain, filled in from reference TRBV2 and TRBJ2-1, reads EPEVTQTPSHQVTQMGQEVILRCVPISNHLYFYWYRQILGQKVEFLVSFYNNEISEKSEIFDDQFSVERPDGSNFTLKIRSTKLEDSAMYFCASRFGRGNEQFFGPGTRLTVL.

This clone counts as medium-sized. DNA for the CDR3: TGCGCCAGCTCAACCCCCACAGGGTATGGCTACACCTTC. Translating it yields CASSTPTGYGYTF. This chain links TRBV5-1 with TRBJ1-2; tentatively, D is TRBD1 (6 bases). This CDR3 spans 13 amino acids. V was clipped by 7 bases and J by 5 bases, with 15 bases between them. CDR1 SGHRS and CDR2 YFSETQ come from the germline V gene. Full variable domain (rest looked up from reference TRBV5-1 and TRBJ1-2): KAGVTQTPRYLIKTRGQQVTLSCSPISGHRSVSWYQQTPGQGLQFLFEYFSETQRNKGNFPGRFSGRQFSNSRSEMNVSTLELGDSALYLCASSTPTGYGYTFGSGTRLTVV.

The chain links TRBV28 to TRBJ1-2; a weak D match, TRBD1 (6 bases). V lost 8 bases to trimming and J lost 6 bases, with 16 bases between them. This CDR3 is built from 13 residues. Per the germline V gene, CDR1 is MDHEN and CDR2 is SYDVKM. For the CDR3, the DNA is TGTGCCAGCGGTTCGGTACAGGGCGATGGCTACACCTTC. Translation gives CASGSVQGDGYTF.

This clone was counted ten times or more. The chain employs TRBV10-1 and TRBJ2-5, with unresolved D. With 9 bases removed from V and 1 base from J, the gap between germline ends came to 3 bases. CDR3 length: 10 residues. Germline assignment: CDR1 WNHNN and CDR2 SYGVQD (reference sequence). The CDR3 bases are TGCGCCAGGGGCCAAGAGACCCAGTACTTC. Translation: CARGQETQYF.

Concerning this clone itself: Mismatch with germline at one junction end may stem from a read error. The CDR3 sequence is CASSGGARGYAF. Here the CDR3 DNA reads TGTGCCAGCTCAGGGGGGGCGCGTGGCTATGCCTTC. The chain combines TRBV27 with TRBJ1-2; TRBD1 matches at 7 bases. Germline lookup yields CDR1 MNHEY and CDR2 SMNVEV (reference sequence). CDR3 size: 12 residues.

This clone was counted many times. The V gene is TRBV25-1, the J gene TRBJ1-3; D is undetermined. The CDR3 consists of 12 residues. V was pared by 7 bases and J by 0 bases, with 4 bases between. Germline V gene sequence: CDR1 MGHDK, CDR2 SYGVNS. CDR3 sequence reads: CASTDSGNTIYF. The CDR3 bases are TGTGCCAGCACAGACTCTGGAAACACCATATATTTT.

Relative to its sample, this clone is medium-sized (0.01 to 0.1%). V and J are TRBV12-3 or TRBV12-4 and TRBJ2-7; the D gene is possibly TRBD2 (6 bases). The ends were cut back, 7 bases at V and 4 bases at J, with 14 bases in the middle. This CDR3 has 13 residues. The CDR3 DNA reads TGTGCCAGCATTCCGGGGGTAAGGTACGAGCAGTACTTC. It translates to CASIPGVRYEQYF.

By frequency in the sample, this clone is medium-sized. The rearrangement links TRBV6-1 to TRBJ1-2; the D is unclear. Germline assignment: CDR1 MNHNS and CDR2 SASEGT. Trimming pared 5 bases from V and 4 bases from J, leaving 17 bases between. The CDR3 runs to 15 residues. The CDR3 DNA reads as TGTGCCAGCAGTCGTTTGGGGTCGGGTTCCTATGGCTACACCTTC. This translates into CASSRLGSGSYGYTF.

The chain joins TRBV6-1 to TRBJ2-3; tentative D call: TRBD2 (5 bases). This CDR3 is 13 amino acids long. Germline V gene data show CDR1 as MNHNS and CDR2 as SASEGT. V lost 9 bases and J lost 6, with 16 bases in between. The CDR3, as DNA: TGTGCCAGTGGCCAATTACCGGGGGATACGCAGTATTTT. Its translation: CASGQLPGDTQYF.